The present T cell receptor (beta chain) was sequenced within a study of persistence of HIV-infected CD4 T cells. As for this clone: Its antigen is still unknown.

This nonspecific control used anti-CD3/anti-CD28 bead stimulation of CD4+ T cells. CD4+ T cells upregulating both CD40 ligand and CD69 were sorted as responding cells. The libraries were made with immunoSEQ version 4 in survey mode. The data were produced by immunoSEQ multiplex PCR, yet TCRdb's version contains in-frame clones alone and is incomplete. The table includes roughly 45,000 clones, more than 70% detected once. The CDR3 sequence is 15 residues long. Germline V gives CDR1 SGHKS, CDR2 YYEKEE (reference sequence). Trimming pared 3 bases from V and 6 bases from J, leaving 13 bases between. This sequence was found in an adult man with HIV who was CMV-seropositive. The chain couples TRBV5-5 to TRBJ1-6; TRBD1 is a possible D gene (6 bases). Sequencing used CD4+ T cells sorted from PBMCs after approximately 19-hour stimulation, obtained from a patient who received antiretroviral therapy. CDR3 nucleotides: TGTGCCAGCAGCTCAACTACAGGGAGTAATTCACCCCTCCACTTT. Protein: CASSSTTGSNSPLHF.